One and the same sample provided the 22 T cell receptor beta chains below, sequenced in a study of regulatory T cells in long-lasting Graves disease. Indicated time point: newly diagnosed GD, antithyroid drugs for less than 3 months. PBMC-extracted RNA yielded the TCR library. The TCR beta library used iRepertoire HTBI primers with Arm-PCR amplification of CDR3. TCRdb recomputed calls from the multiplex PCR reads with MiXCR, one row per CDR3 protein. This repertoire shows 450,000 to 500,000 distinct CDR3 sequences, under 20% found once; its top ten account for 12%. These data were also reused for a study on T cells in Graves' hyperthyroidism and ophthalmopathy.

Sequencing was performed on peripheral blood mononuclear cells (PBMCs), taken at new diagnosis, from a patient treated with antithyroid drugs. These receptors came from a man aged 40-50 years with Graves disease.

This clonotype has just a few counts. The chain couples TRBV6-1 to TRBJ2-7; 8 bases agree with TRBD2. Unmatched junction bases numbered 24, after V lost 6 bases and J lost 2 bases. This CDR3 has 20 amino acids. Germline V gives CDR1 MNHNS, CDR2 SASEGT. DNA of the CDR3: TGTGCCAGCAGCGGCGCGTCTGCGGGAGGCCCGGCATGGTTCCCCTACGAGCAGTACTTC. Translating it yields CASSGASAGGPAWFPYEQYF.

This clonotype was observed many times. The gene calls are TRBV19 and TRBJ1-5, with unresolved D. Trimming pared 5 bases from V and 2 bases from J, leaving 10 bases between. This CDR3 is 14 amino acids long. In germline, CDR1 is LNHDA, CDR2 SQIVND (reference sequence). CDR3 nucleotides: TGTGCCAGTAGTGATCACGGGGGCAATCAGCCCCAGCATTTT. This codes for CASSDHGGNQPQHF.

The chain is built from TRBV5-1 and TRBJ1-2, with D uncertain. The germline CDR1 and CDR2 sequences are SGHRS and YFSETQ. Trimming left V 5 bases short and J 5 bases short, with 16 bases between. The CDR3 runs 14 residues. The CDR3 nucleotides are TGCGCCAGCAGTCCTCCCCGTGAACTATATGGCTACACCTTC. Translated, it gives CASSPPRELYGYTF.

In this sample, this clonotype turned up a few times. In nucleotides, the CDR3 is TGTGCCAGCAAGCTAAAGGGCTCCTACGAGCAGTACTTC. Protein product: CASKLKGSYEQYF. The genes are TRBV14 and TRBJ2-7; no firm D call. The CDR3 runs to 13 residues. Trimming pared 7 bases from V and 0 bases from J, leaving 10 bases between. CDR1 and CDR2 (germline): SGHDN, FVKESK.

Here the CDR3 DNA reads TGCGCCAGCAGCCCCTGGACTAGCGGTACTAGCACAGATACGCAGTATTTT. This gives the protein CASSPWTSGTSTDTQYF. V and J are TRBV5-1 and TRBJ2-3, with TRBD2 matching over 10 bases. Germline lookup yields CDR1 SGHRS and CDR2 YFSETQ. With V trimmed by 4 bases and J by 0 bases, 8 bases remained unmatched. The CDR3 is 17 residues long.

The CDR3, as DNA: TGCAGCGTAGCGGGACTAGGAATCTACGAGCAGTACTTC. Its protein product is CSVAGLGIYEQYF. The chain has TRBV29-1 and TRBJ2-7, with 8 bases fitting TRBD2. The CDR3 extends over 13 amino acids. Germline V gives CDR1 SQVTM, CDR2 ANQGSEA. V was clipped by 6 bases and J by 3 bases; unmatched bases: 7.

The chain is built from TRBV7-6 and TRBJ2-6, with 9 positions matching TRBD1. With 5 bases clipped from V and 8 bases from J, the junction kept 7 bases outside the gene matches. Per germline, CDR1 SGHVS and CDR2 FNYEAQ. This CDR3 is built from 15 residues. The CDR3 reads CASSLTGTGTNVLTF. DNA for the CDR3: TGTGCCAGCAGCCTCACCGGGACAGGGACCAACGTCCTGACTTTC. Full variable domain (missing parts from reference TRBV7-6 and TRBJ2-6): GAGVSQSPRYKVTKRGQDVALRCDPISGHVSLYWYRQALGQGPEFLTYFNYEAQQDKSGLPNDRFSAERPEGSISTLTIQRTEQRDSAMYRCASSLTGTGTNVLTFGAGSRLTVL.

This clonotype appeared a few times. This chain joins TRBV6-1 and TRBJ1-2, with 9 bases identical to TRBD1. Germline CDR1 reads MNHNS; CDR2 reads SASEGT. Trimming removed 3 bases from V and 8 bases from J; junction bases left unmatched: 10. This CDR3 is built from 15 residues. CDR3 coding DNA: TGTGCCAGCAGTGATATTAACAGGGGGCAGAAAGGCTACACCTTC. Its translation: CASSDINRGQKGYTF.

The chain joins TRBV12-5 to TRBJ2-3; D call uncertain. The CDR3 loop spans 12 amino acids. V dropped 2 bases and J dropped 3 bases, with 3 bases sitting between them. Looked up from germline, CDR1 is LGHNT and CDR2 is FRNRAP. DNA for the CDR3: TGTGCTAGTGGTTTGCCTACAGATACGCAGTATTTT. It is translated as CASGLPTDTQYF.

This clonotype has at least ten counts. The chain carries TRBV28 and TRBJ2-3; 8 nucleotides align to TRBD1. With V trimmed by 7 bases and J by 7 bases, 13 bases remained unmatched. In germline, CDR1 is MDHEN, CDR2 SYDVKM. The CDR3 is 15 residues long. In DNA form, the CDR3 reads TGTGCCAGCACCCGCGGTGACAGGGACAGGAATACGCAGTATTTT. Its protein product is CASTRGDRDRNTQYF. The whole variable domain, filled in from reference TRBV28 and TRBJ2-3, reads DVKVTQSSRYLVKRTGEKVFLECVQDMDHENMFWYRQDPGLGLRLIYFSYDVKMKEKGDIPEGYSVSREKKERFSLILESASTNQTSMYLCASTRGDRDRNTQYFGPGTRLTVL.

Of note for this clonotype: Since a far larger clone is one base different, this is likely a read error. The chain employs TRBV7-9 and TRBJ2-1; D gene ambiguous. With 8 bases removed from V and 0 bases from J, the gap between germline ends came to 11 bases. CDR1 is SEHNR, CDR2 FQNEAQ, per germline (reference sequence). The CDR3 runs 14 residues. CDR3 sequence reads: CASSPCGSYNEQFF. DNA for the CDR3: TGTGCCAGCTCTCCTTGCGGCTCCTACAATGAGCAGTTCTTC.

This clonotype was counted many times. This chain links TRBV20-1 with TRBJ2-2, with a tentative D call TRBD2 (5 bases). Germline V gene sequence: CDR1 DFQATT, CDR2 SNEGSKA (reference sequence). The germline V and J ends were trimmed by 2 bases and 4 bases, with 17 bases remaining between them. The CDR3 spans 16 residues. In DNA, the CDR3 is TGCAGTGCTAGACCGACTGTGGTAGAGGGCACCGGGGAGCTGTTTTTT. Its translation: CSARPTVVEGTGELFF.

A remark on this clonotype: Given a much more abundant clone one base away, this may be a read error. The chain has TRBV5-4 and TRBJ2-5; 8 bases match TRBD2. The CDR3 has 15 amino acids. Germline CDR1 reads SGHNT; CDR2 reads YYREEE (reference sequence). The CDR3 DNA is TGTGCCAGCAGCTCGTCGCGGGAGGTTCAAGAGACCCAGCACTTC. Translating gives CASSSSREVQETQHF.

This clonotype was detected many times. V and J are TRBV11-1 and TRBJ2-7, with TRBD1 matching over 9 bases. Germline CDR1 SGHAT, CDR2 FQDESV (reference sequence). Trimming removed 6 bases from V and 7 bases from J; junction bases left unmatched: 4. The CDR3 has 12 amino acids. This chain's CDR3 is CASSGQGWEQYF. CDR3 DNA: TGTGCCAGCAGTGGACAGGGGTGGGAGCAGTACTTC.

A word on this clonotype: A read error is likely here: a far larger clone is one base away. The J gene is TRBJ2-5, the V gene TRBV5-1; 14 nucleotides agree with TRBD2. TRBJ2-1 explains the end of the DNA better; the J call may be wrong. There are 16 residues in the CDR3. CDR1 is SGHRS and CDR2 is YFSETQ in the germline V gene. Here the CDR3 reads CASSAGGTSGRIEQFF. The CDR3 DNA sequence: TGCGCCAGCAGCGCGGGCGGGACTAGCGGGAGAATTGAGCAGTTCTTC.

The chain is built from TRBV12-3 or TRBV12-4 and TRBJ2-2, with 12 positions matching TRBD2. The V gene end was trimmed by 4 bases and the J gene end by 2 bases; junction bases not matched to a gene: 5. The CDR3 is made up of 17 amino acids. The CDR3 nucleotides are TGTGCCAGCAGTTCACGGACTAGCGGGACAAACACCGGGGAGCTGTTTTTT. Translated, it gives CASSSRTSGTNTGELFF.

This clonotype came up many times. The CDR3 nucleotides read TGCGCCAGCAGTAAAGGCCTTCATACAGATACGCAGTATTTT. It yields the protein CASSKGLHTDTQYF. V usage is TRBV5-1 and J usage is TRBJ2-3; no clear D gene. Trimming took off 5 bases at V and 3 bases at J, with 13 bases between the two ends. This CDR3 region has 14 residues. Germline CDR1 and CDR2: SGHRS and YFSETQ.

This clonotype was counted many times. The chain joins TRBV11-3 to TRBJ2-1, with a tentative D call TRBD2 (6 bases). Germline-derived CDR1 and CDR2 are SGHNT and YENEEA. V was shortened by 8 bases and J by 4 bases, with 15 bases between the two germline ends. This CDR3 region has 14 residues. CDR3 bases: TGTGCCAGCCGGGAGTTTAGCGAATACAATGAGCAGTTCTTC. Amino acids: CASREFSEYNEQFF. The whole variable domain, remainder taken from reference TRBV11-3 and TRBJ2-1, is EAGVVQSPRYKIIEKKQPVAFWCNPISGHNTLYWYLQNLGQGPELLIRYENEEAVDDSQLPKDRFSAERLKGVDSTLKIQPAELGDSAVYLCASREFSEYNEQFFGPGTRLTVL.

This clonotype was counted ten times or more. CDR3 sequence reads: CASSVHRVGNSPLHF. CDR3 nucleotides: TGTGCCAGCAGTGTACACAGGGTGGGGAATTCACCCCTCCACTTT. The V and J genes are TRBV2 and TRBJ1-6; the D gene is possibly TRBD1 (6 bases). The germline V and J ends were trimmed by 4 bases and 7 bases, with 14 bases remaining between them. The CDR3 has 15 amino acids. Germline assignment: CDR1 SNHLY and CDR2 FYNNEI.

This clonotype has a handful of counts. This chain joins TRBV25-1 and TRBJ1-1; D is possibly TRBD1 (5 bases). Germline V gene lookup returns CDR1 MGHDK and CDR2 SYGVNS. The CDR3 is 13 residues long. Trimming shortened V by 7 bases and J by 5 bases, and 14 bases separated the two germline ends. The DNA of the CDR3 is TGTGCCAGCAAATCCCGGGGGAGTACTGAAGCTTTCTTT. This gives the protein CASKSRGSTEAFF.

This clonotype appeared a few times. The chain is built from TRBV30 and TRBJ2-3; 9 bases line up with TRBD1. Germline V gene lookup returns CDR1 GTSNPN and CDR2 SVGIG (reference sequence). The CDR3 is made up of 19 amino acids. J gave up 0 bases and V 1 base, and 14 bases lay outside the gene matches. CDR3: CAWSEDRGPPLASTDTQYF. The DNA of the CDR3 is TGTGCCTGGAGTGAGGACAGGGGTCCCCCACTAGCTAGCACAGATACGCAGTATTTT.

The chain joins TRBV15 to TRBJ2-1; 9 bases agree with TRBD1. The ends lost 2 bases at V and 3 bases at J; junction bases unmatched: 5. The length of the CDR3 is 16 residues. Per the germline V gene, CDR1 is LNHNV and CDR2 is YYDKDF (reference sequence). The CDR3 coding sequence is TGTGCCACCAGCAGATCGGGACAGGGCCTCTACAATGAGCAGTTCTTC. This translates into CATSRSGQGLYNEQFF.